This record covers a single T cell receptor (beta chain). The antigen is not known. This record belongs to a study of OX40 agonist ivuxolimab in advanced cancers. Study details: The study treated patients with ivuxolimab, an agonistic anti-OX40 (CD134) antibody. Study-wide results and caveats: Patients with a partial response at 0.1-3.0 mg/kg had among the lowest clonal expansion.

Germline V gene lookup returns CDR1 SGDLS and CDR2 YYNGEE. V was shortened by 3 bases and J by 4 bases, with 11 bases between the two germline ends. The CDR3 runs to 14 residues. TCRdb keeps only in-frame clones here, not all; method: immunoSEQ multiplex PCR. The sample lists about 68,000 clones, 84% occurring once. Specimen: CD4+ or CD8+ T cells sorted from blood, collected in a trial of the OX40 agonist ivuxolimab. This TCR was recovered from an adult with an advanced solid tumor such as melanoma, head and neck, liver or kidney cancer. The J gene is TRBJ1-3, the V gene TRBV9, with unresolved D. The CDR3 sequence: CASSDLRWGNTIYF. DNA for the CDR3: TGTGCCAGCAGCGACTTGCGGTGGGGAAACACCATATATTTT.